Listed here are 20 T cell receptor beta chains from one sample, sequenced in a study of cytomegalovirus exposure and HLA in healthy donors. 13 Jbeta primers and 60 Vbeta primers were used for the PCR. Profiling relied on immunoSEQ multiplex PCR, and the TCRdb table lists in-frame clones only, not all of them. The sample includes approximately 100,000 clones, roughly three quarters seen only once; the top ten take roughly 3.7%. The sample comprised PBMCs. The receptors stem from a female donor in good health and CMV-seropositive.

The DNA of the CDR3 is TGTGCCTGGAGTGTACGGCCGCCGGGCGAGCAGTACTTC. Amino acid sequence: CAWSVRPPGEQYF. The genes are TRBV30 and TRBJ2-7; D ambiguous. The V gene's germline CDR1 is GTSNPN and CDR2 SVGIG (reference sequence). V was pared by 0 bases and J by 6 bases, with 12 bases between. The CDR3 sequence is 13 residues long.

The chain combines TRBV21-1 with TRBJ2-7; the table assigns TRBD2, which was not confirmed against the DNA. TRBV21-1 constitutes a pseudogene. The CDR3 has 16 residues. The CDR3 sequence is CASSKRRGTHPYEQYF. The CDR3 DNA reads as TGTGCCAGCAGCAAAAGGCGGGGGACTCACCCCTACGAGCAGTACTTC.

The genes are TRBV7-8 and TRBJ1-3; D may be TRBD1 (5 bases). Germline values: CDR1 SGHVS, CDR2 FQNEAQ. CDR3 length: 15 amino acids. The CDR3 nucleotides are TGTGCTGTTGGGGGGGGAGGAGTCGCTGGAAACACCATATATTTT. It codes for CAVGGGGVAGNTIYF. The full variable domain, completed using reference TRBV7-8 and TRBJ1-3, is GAGVSQSPRYKVAKRGQDVALRCDPISGHVSLFWYQQALGQGPEFLTYFQNEAQLDKSGLPSDRFFAERPEGSVSTLKIQRTQQEDSAVYLCAVGGGGVAGNTIYFGEGSWLTVV.

This chain connects TRBV18 to TRBJ2-7, with 8 bases lining up with TRBD1. CDR3 length: 15 residues. After removal of 3 bases from V and 3 bases from J, the junction contained 7 bases not matched to a gene. From germline, CDR1 is KGHSH and CDR2 LQKENI. CDR3 nucleotides: TGTGCCAGCTCACCGGACAGGGTGGTTTACTACGAGCAGTACTTC. The encoded protein is CASSPDRVVYYEQYF.

The chain couples TRBV9 to TRBJ2-1; 9 bases line up with TRBD2. J gave up 4 bases and V 2 bases, and 10 bases lay outside the gene matches. The CDR3 runs 17 residues. CDR1 and CDR2 (germline): SGDLS, YYNGEE. In DNA, the CDR3 is TGTGCCAGCAGCGTCCCATTAGCGGGGGCCCTGTACAATGAGCAGTTCTTC. This gives the protein CASSVPLAGALYNEQFF.

This rearrangement joins TRBV19 to TRBJ2-2; 7 bases align to TRBD1. With 7 bases clipped from V and 1 base from J, the junction kept 9 bases outside the gene matches. CDR3 length: 16 amino acids. Germline lookup yields CDR1 LNHDA and CDR2 SQIVND (reference sequence). CDR3 bases: TGTGCCAGTACCCTTAGTCAGGGGGTGAACACCGGGGAGCTGTTTTTT. Translating it yields CASTLSQGVNTGELFF. The full variable domain, completed using reference TRBV19 and TRBJ2-2, is DGGITQSPKYLFRKEGQNVTLSCEQNLNHDAMYWYRQDPGQGLRLIYYSQIVNDFQKGDIAEGYSVSREKKESFPLTVTSAQKNPTAFYLCASTLSQGVNTGELFFGEGSRLTVL.

The rearrangement joins TRBV25-1 to TRBJ1-3; TRBD1 aligns across 9 bases. Germline V lookup: CDR1 MGHDK, CDR2 SYGVNS. This CDR3 contains 16 residues. The V gene end was trimmed by 4 bases and the J gene end by 4 bases; junction bases not matched to a gene: 8. As DNA, the CDR3 is TGTGCCAGCAGTGCACGGACAGGGGCTAACGGAAACACCATATATTTT. Protein: CASSARTGANGNTIYF.

The V call is TRBV19, the J call TRBJ2-2; D possibly corresponds to TRBD2 (6 bases). This CDR3 spans 14 amino acids. Per germline, CDR1 LNHDA and CDR2 SQIVND (reference sequence). Between the trimmed V and J ends, which lost 8 bases and 1 base, there was a span of 11 bases. As DNA, the CDR3 is TGTGCCAGTCAGACGGGGGTGAACACCGGGGAGCTGTTTTTT. This encodes CASQTGVNTGELFF.

CDR3 sequence (DNA): TGTGCCACCAGTAGCACCGATCTTACAACTAATGAAAAACTGTTTTTT. This translates into CATSSTDLTTNEKLFF. The chain employs TRBV15 and TRBJ1-4; D gene uncertain. Germline V gives CDR1 LNHNV, CDR2 YYDKDF (reference sequence). This CDR3 spans 16 amino acids. The V gene lost 6 bases and the J gene lost 0 bases, with 14 bases spanning the gap.

This clone was seen a single time. The chain couples TRBV7-2 to TRBJ2-3; 9 bases align to TRBD2. With 5 bases clipped from V and 4 bases from J, the junction kept 10 bases outside the gene matches. The CDR3 extends over 16 amino acids. Germline V lookup: CDR1 SGHTA, CDR2 FQGNSA. The CDR3: CASSPWGGGEADTQYF. CDR3 nucleotide sequence: TGTGCCAGCAGCCCATGGGGCGGGGGGGAGGCAGATACGCAGTATTTT.

This clone was seen just once. This sequence joins TRBV4-1 and TRBJ2-1; D uncertain. Germline CDR1 is MGHRA and CDR2 is YSYEKL. This CDR3 contains 12 residues. Trimming shortened V by 1 base and J by 12 bases, and 10 bases separated the two germline ends. In DNA form, the CDR3 reads TGCGCCAGCAGCCAAGTCCCAGGATGGCAGTTCTTC. Its translation: CASSQVPGWQFF.

In its sample, this clone was seen once. V usage is TRBV6-5 and J usage is TRBJ1-6; D not resolved. V shed 2 bases and J shed 0 bases, with 5 bases lying between them. There are 15 residues in the CDR3. Germline-derived CDR1 and CDR2 are MNHEY and SVGAGI. CDR3 sequence reads: CASSYRGSYNSPLHF. The CDR3 nucleotides are TGTGCCAGCAGTTACCGGGGCTCCTATAATTCACCCCTCCACTTT.

The chain joins TRBV11-2 to TRBJ2-7; tentatively, D is TRBD2 (5 bases). V lost 1 base and J 3 bases, leaving 10 bases between the germline ends. The germline V gene encodes CDR1 SGHAT and CDR2 FQNNGV. CDR3 length: 14 amino acids. In DNA form, the CDR3 reads TGTGCCAGCAGCTTAGTGAGGGATGACTACGAGCAGTACTTC. Its protein is CASSLVRDDYEQYF.

CDR3 loop: CASSFRDREGETQYF. The CDR3 coding sequence is TGTGCCAGCAGCTTCCGGGACAGGGAAGGGGAGACCCAGTACTTC. The chain joins TRBV7-9 to TRBJ2-5, with TRBD1 matching over 9 bases. The germline V gene encodes CDR1 SEHNR and CDR2 FQNEAQ (reference sequence). V shed 3 bases and J 5 bases; nucleotides not matched to a gene: 7. The CDR3 covers 15 residues.

The gene calls are TRBV11-2 and TRBJ1-1; D call uncertain. Trimming shortened V by 0 bases and J by 4 bases, and 9 bases separated the two germline ends. The CDR3 runs 14 residues. Germline V gene lookup returns CDR1 SGHAT and CDR2 FQNNGV. CDR3 DNA: TGTGCCAGCAGCTTAGAGGGCGCAGGCACTGAAGCTTTCTTT. As protein: CASSLEGAGTEAFF.

The CDR3 bases are TGTGCCAGTAGTGCGGGAGGGGACAGTCAGTACTTC. Protein product: CASSAGGDSQYF. V gene TRBV19 combines with J gene TRBJ2-4; TRBD2 aligns across 9 bases. The germline V gene has CDR1 LNHDA and CDR2 SQIVND (reference sequence). With 5 bases clipped from V and 12 bases from J, the junction kept 5 bases outside the gene matches. This CDR3 has 12 residues.

The chain employs TRBV5-5 and TRBJ2-4, with D possibly TRBD1 on 6 matching bases. Germline V gene data show CDR1 as SGHKS and CDR2 as YYEKEE (reference sequence). CDR3 length equals 17 residues. V dropped 0 bases and J dropped 12 bases, with 25 bases sitting between them. In DNA form, the CDR3 reads TGTGCCAGCAGCTTGGGGGCGAACAGGCAGGGGAAAGGGGCTCAGTACTTC. This encodes CASSLGANRQGKGAQYF. Supplemented by reference TRBV5-5 and TRBJ2-4, the full variable domain reads DAGVTQSPTHLIKTRGQQVTLRCSPISGHKSVSWYQQVLGQGPQFIFQYYEKEERGRGNFPDRFSARQFPNYSSELNVNALLLGDSALYLCASSLGANRQGKGAQYFGAGTRLSVL.

The rearrangement links TRBV2 to TRBJ1-4; 7 positions match TRBD1. This CDR3 is 15 amino acids long. V lost 2 bases, J lost 7 bases, and 7 bases stayed unmatched. Germline V lookup: CDR1 SNHLY, CDR2 FYNNEI. CDR3 sequence reads: CASSEKTGRSEKLFF. The CDR3 region has the DNA TGTGCCAGCAGTGAAAAGACAGGGCGGAGTGAAAAACTGTTTTTT.

The rearrangement uses TRBV5-8 and TRBJ1-1, with a weak D call TRBD1 (5 bases). This CDR3 contains 14 residues. V gave up 7 bases and J gave up 3 bases, with 16 bases separating them. Germline V gene lookup returns CDR1 SGHTS and CDR2 YDEGEE. In DNA, the CDR3 is TGTGCCAGCCCAGGGTGGGAGGGTTACACTGAAGCTTTCTTT. Its translation: CASPGWEGYTEAFF.

This clone occurred a few times. The rearrangement uses TRBV30 and TRBJ1-1, with TRBD1 matching 9 bases. V shed 3 bases, J shed 6 bases, and the junction held 5 bases outside the gene matches. This CDR3 has 13 residues. Per germline, CDR1 GTSNPN and CDR2 SVGIG (reference sequence). CDR3 protein: CAWSPGQGPEAFF. DNA for the CDR3: TGTGCCTGGAGCCCGGGACAGGGTCCTGAAGCTTTCTTT.